The TCR beta chain under discussion was sequenced for a study of CD8 T cells in ankylosing spondylitis. Scientists made TCR beta libraries using quantitative 5'-RACE with molecular barcodes. Using its own MiXCR run on the 5' RACE reads, TCRdb lists one record per CDR3 protein. Of approximately 400,000 distinct CDR3 sequences in the sample, about 25% were seen once. Whole-study findings and limits: Matched ankylosing spondylitis synovial fluid reportedly showed significant enrichment of disease-linked clones. Disease-associated clones were CD8+ and fairly uncommon in peripheral blood. Earlier studies detected some motif variants in reactive arthritis synovial fluid and blood. Fewer than ten highly homologous variants made up a TCR beta motif that seemed to typify ankylosing spondylitis blood.

The CDR3 contains 14 residues. Germline values: CDR1 KGHSH, CDR2 LQKENI. V was clipped by 6 bases and J by 2 bases; unmatched bases: 5. This clonotype was counted at least ten times. Its antigen is unknown. The chain couples TRBV18 to TRBJ2-3; 7 nucleotides align to TRBD1. The TCR originated in a male donor with ankylosing spondylitis. Sequencing was carried out using blood, either unsorted or a sorted T cell fraction (not recorded which). CDR3 bases: TGTGCCAGCTCGAAAGGGGGCCCCACAGATACGCAGTATTTT. Encoded protein: CASSKGGPTDTQYF.